This T cell receptor (beta chain) was recovered during a study of blood T cells in healthy people across ages. A J-beta primer mix and a sample-barcoded 5' primer were used in a second PCR of roughly 7 to 12 cycles. TCRdb ran MiXCR on the 5' RACE reads and lists one entry per CDR3 protein. This sample has hundreds of thousands of distinct CDR3 sequences; around 32% occur once, and the top ten carry 15% to 19%. The CDR3 totals 14 residues. In germline, CDR1 is MGHDK, CDR2 SYGVNS. Trimming took 4 bases from V and 3 from J, leaving 11 bases between them. The sequence was obtained from a woman over 75 in good health. The sample was blood. The rearrangement uses TRBV25-1 and TRBJ2-3; D gene unclear. CDR3 nucleotides: TGTGCCAGCAGTGGAGGATTACAAACAGATACGCAGTATTTT. It codes for CASSGGLQTDTQYF.